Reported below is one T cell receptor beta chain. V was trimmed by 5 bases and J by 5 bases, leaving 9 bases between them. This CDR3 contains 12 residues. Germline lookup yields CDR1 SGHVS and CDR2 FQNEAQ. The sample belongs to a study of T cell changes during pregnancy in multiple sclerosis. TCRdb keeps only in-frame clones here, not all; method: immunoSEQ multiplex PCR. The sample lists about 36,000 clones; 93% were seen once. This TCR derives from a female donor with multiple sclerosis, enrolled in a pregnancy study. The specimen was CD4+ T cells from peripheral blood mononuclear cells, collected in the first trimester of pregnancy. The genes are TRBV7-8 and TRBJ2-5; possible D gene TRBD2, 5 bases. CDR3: CASSEGGETQYF. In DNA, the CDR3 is TGTGCCAGCAGCGAAGGCGGGGAGACCCAGTACTTC.